This T cell receptor (beta chain) was captured by sequencing in a study of Graves' ophthalmopathy and Graves' hyperthyroidism. Findings of the study overall: Blood was where most expanded thyroid clonotypes above 0.001 frequency also turned up. From stable hyperthyroidism, ophthalmopathy was separated by a 13-signature model with about 88% sensitivity and less than 83% specificity.

RNA transcripts yielded amplified TCR beta CDR3 regions. HTBI primers were used in a first-round RT-PCR, which preceded a second-round multiplex PCR. From the multiplex PCR reads, TCRdb called clonotypes with MiXCR, one entry per CDR3 protein. The data show hundreds of thousands of distinct CDR3 sequences, about a fifth seen once. The CDR3 covers 14 residues. V was shortened by 6 bases and J by 1 base, with 12 bases between the two germline ends. In germline, CDR1 is SGHNT, CDR2 YENEEA. Hyperthyroidism cases were recent diagnoses of under 2 months' duration in people aged 18 to 65. Other autoimmune diseases, uncontrolled infections, pregnancy or lactation led to the exclusion of patients. Worth noting for this clonotype: Its antigen is not identified.

This clonotype originated in a woman under 30 with stable Graves' hyperthyroidism. Some clones in this sample may be carry-over from other donors' samples. The sample consisted of peripheral blood. The chain carries TRBV11-3 and TRBJ1-2, with TRBD1 as a possible D gene (5 bases). CDR3 in DNA: TGTGCCAGCAGACTGGGGCTCCTTAACTATGGCTACACCTTC. It specifies CASRLGLLNYGYTF.